A selection of T cell receptor beta chains follows, all from one sample in a study of cytomegalovirus exposure and HLA in healthy donors. Some clones are missing from TCRdb's copy, which holds only in-frame ones; the method was immunoSEQ multiplex PCR. The table lists about 98,000 clones, roughly two thirds of them singletons. The specimen sequenced was PBMCs. The receptors were gathered from a man aged 50 or older in good health and CMV-seronegative. CDR3s include the opening cysteine and the closing phenylalanine or tryptophan. D genes are given only for firm matches. Clone size is shown for a subset of rows, as once, few, many or a class of expanded clone.

-	-	TRBV7-2	TRBJ1-6	TGTGCCAGCAGCTTAGACTGGGAGCTACATACTTCACCCCTCCACTTT	CASSLDWELHTSPLHF
-	TRBD2	TRBV2	TRBJ2-2	TGTGCCAGCAGTTTTACGACTAGCGGGGAGAACACCGGGGAGCTGTTTTTT	CASSFTTSGENTGELFF
-	-	TRBV4-2	TRBJ2-7	TGTGCCAGCAGCCAAGTAGGCTTGGGGGGGCAAACCTACGAGCAGTACTTC	CASSQVGLGGQTYEQYF
-	TRBD1	TRBV5-1	TRBJ2-3	TGCGCCAGCAGCGACGACAGGGCCACAGATACGCAGTATTTT	CASSDDRATDTQYF
-	-	TRBV7-2	TRBJ2-3	TGTGCCAGCAGCCAAAGGGACTCGAGCACAGATACGCAGTATTTT	CASSQRDSSTDTQYF
-	-	TRBV11-3	TRBJ2-3	TGTGCCAGCAGCTTAGATAGCATCTTTCCTACAGATACGCAGTATTTT	CASSLDSIFPTDTQYF
once	TRBD2	TRBV19	TRBJ2-7	TGTGCCAGTAGTATAGCGCTAGCGGCCTCCTACGAGCAGTACTTC	CASSIALAASYEQYF
-	TRBD1	TRBV7-2	TRBJ2-7	TGTGCCAGCAGCGCCGGGACAGGGGGCGCGGGGGAGCAGTACTTC	CASSAGTGGAGEQYF
-	-	TRBV7-9	TRBJ2-5	TGTTCCAGCAGCTTAGCGCTACCGGGACAAACTTTAGAGACCCAGTACTTC	CSSSLALPGQTLETQYF
few	-	TRBV18	TRBJ1-4	TGTGCCAGCTCACCACGGGTAGGACACCAAACTGCAACTAATGAAAAACTGTTTTTT	CASSPRVGHQTATNEKLFF
-	-	TRBV10-1	TRBJ2-2	TGCGCCAGCAGGTCAGGGGCGCTCGGGGAGCTGTTTTTT	CASRSGALGELFF
-	-	TRBV6-5	TRBJ2-7	TGTGCCAGCAGTTACGGCCTAGAGACTAACGAGCAGTACTTC	CASSYGLETNEQYF
-	-	TRBV6-5	TRBJ1-5	TGTGCCAGCAGTACCGGACACGGAGATCAGCCCCAGCATTTT	CASSTGHGDQPQHF
few	TRBD1	TRBV15	TRBJ2-1	TGTGCCACCAGCAGAGGTTTCGGGGCAGGGGGTGATGAGCAGTTCTTC	CATSRGFGAGGDEQFF
-	TRBD2	TRBV6-5	TRBJ2-5	TGTGCCAGCAGTTACGCCCCTAGCGGCGCTAAAGAGACCCAGTACTTC	CASSYAPSGAKETQYF
-	TRBD1	TRBV28	TRBJ2-6	TGTGCCAGCAGTTTATGGGACAGGGATGGGGCCAACGTCCTGACTTTC	CASSLWDRDGANVLTF
-	TRBD1	TRBV6-5	TRBJ2-5	TGTGCCAGCGGGGGACAGGGCGGAGAGACCCAGTACTTC	CASGGQGGETQYF
-	TRBD2	TRBV28	TRBJ2-3	TGTGCCAGCAGTAGAGAGAGCCGACTAGCGGAGGCCACAGATACGCAGTATTTT	CASSRESRLAEATDTQYF
-	TRBD1	TRBV19	TRBJ1-2	TGTGCCAGTAGTGCTTGGGACAGGGTAACTAATGGCTACACCTTC	CASSAWDRVTNGYTF
-	TRBD2	TRBV9	TRBJ2-1	TGTGCCAGCAGCGGAGCTAGCGGGGTGTCCTACAATGAGCAGTTCTTC	CASSGASGVSYNEQFF
-	-	TRBV6-5	TRBJ2-7	TGTGCCAGCAGTTACCCGGGAACCTACGAGCAGTACTTC	CASSYPGTYEQYF
-	TRBD2	TRBV27	TRBJ2-7	TGTGCCAGCACCATGACTCGAACTAGCGGGGGGACCTACGAGCAGTACTTC	CASTMTRTSGGTYEQYF
few	TRBD2	TRBV6-5	TRBJ2-1	TGTGCCAGCAGTTACAGGGGACTAGCGGACAATGAGCAGTTCTTC	CASSYRGLADNEQFF
once	TRBD2	TRBV29-1	TRBJ2-3	TGCGTGGGGTCGGGACTAGTAGAGCGGTACAGCACAGATACGCAGTATTTT	CVGSGLVERYSTDTQYF
-	TRBD1	TRBV5-1	TRBJ2-2	TGCGCCAGCAGCTTTACAGGGGGCACCGGGGAGCTGTTTTTT	CASSFTGGTGELFF
-	TRBD1	TRBV28	TRBJ2-2	TGTGCCAGCAGACGACAGGGGTCGAACACCGGGGAGCTGTTTTTT	CASRRQGSNTGELFF
-	-	TRBV4-2	TRBJ2-2	TGTGCCAGCAGCCCGAATCCAGGGACGAACACCGGGGAGCTGTTTTTT	CASSPNPGTNTGELFF
-	-	TRBV7-9	TRBJ1-2	TGTGCCAGCAGCTCGGGATATGGCTACACCTTC	CASSSGYGYTF
-	TRBD2	TRBV4-1	TRBJ2-7	TGCGCCAGCAGCCACCGGGGACTAGCGGGCTCCTACGAGCAGTACTTC	CASSHRGLAGSYEQYF
-	TRBD1	TRBV6-1	TRBJ1-1	TGTGCCAGCAGCGAAGGGACAGGGGAAACTGAAGCTTTCTTT	CASSEGTGETEAFF
few	-	TRBV7-9	TRBJ2-7	TGTGCCAGCAGCTTGACGAACCAGGTTTACGAGCAGTACTTC	CASSLTNQVYEQYF
-	-	TRBV6-6	TRBJ1-5	TGTGCCAGCAGCAACTCGGTGGGGGGGAGGCCCCAGCATTTT	CASSNSVGGRPQHF
-	-	TRBV27	TRBJ1-2	TGTGCCAGCAGTTTAGGAGGTTTTGGGGACTATGGCTACACCTTC	CASSLGGFGDYGYTF
-	-	TRBV4-1	TRBJ1-3	TGCGCCAGCAGCCAAATAACTACAAGCTCTGGAAACACCATATATTTT	CASSQITTSSGNTIYF
-	TRBD1	TRBV27	TRBJ1-1	TGTGCCAGCGGTACAGGGGGCACTGAAGCTTTCTTT	CASGTGGTEAFF
-	TRBD2	TRBV6-5	TRBJ2-7	TGTGCCAGCGCGGGGGGGACAGTTCGCTACGAGCAGTACTTC	CASAGGTVRYEQYF
-	TRBD2	TRBV27	TRBJ2-1	TGTGCCAGCCTCAAAGCGGGAGGGCCCTACAATGAGCAGTTCTTC	CASLKAGGPYNEQFF
few	-	TRBV10-3	TRBJ1-3	TGTGCCATCAGTGAGTCAATCGGTTCAGGAAACACCATATATTTT	CAISESIGSGNTIYF
-	TRBD1	TRBV19	TRBJ2-7	TGTGCCAGTAGTGTAGGCGGGACAGGGACCTACGAGCAGTACTTC	CASSVGGTGTYEQYF
-	TRBD2	TRBV10-2	TRBJ2-3	TGCGCCAGTTTTAGCGGGGGGGCCAGAGATACGCAGTATTTT	CASFSGGARDTQYF